This T cell receptor beta chain was obtained from a study of OX40 agonist ivuxolimab in advanced cancers. Across the whole study: Patients received intravenous ivuxolimab every 2 weeks at 0.01 to 10 mg/kg. Among those treated, three patients had partial responses, one with hepatocellular carcinoma and two with cutaneous melanoma. Study-wide points: Clonal expansion by week 6 occurred in CD4+ and CD8+ blood T cells (at 0.1 to 3.0 mg/kg). Mean expanded clone counts were higher in CD8+ than CD4+ T cells.

The length of the CDR3 is 13 residues. Between the trimmed V and J ends, which lost 2 bases and 1 base, there was a span of 6 bases. Germline V gives CDR1 MGHRA, CDR2 YSYEKL. This table comes from immunoSEQ multiplex PCR, and its TCRdb copy is limited to in-frame clones, with some not included. The sample shows about 99,000 clones, 90% to 97% of them seen only once. As concerns this clone: Its antigen is not identified.

Here the sequenced sample was CD4+ or CD8+ T cells sorted from blood, taken in a trial of the OX40 agonist ivuxolimab. J is TRBJ2-7 and V is TRBV4-1; D gene unclear. This receptor was taken from an adult with an advanced solid tumor such as melanoma, head and neck, liver or kidney cancer. The CDR3 spells CASSQQDSYEQYF. CDR3 sequence (DNA): TGCGCCAGCAGCCAACAAGATTCCTACGAGCAGTACTTC.